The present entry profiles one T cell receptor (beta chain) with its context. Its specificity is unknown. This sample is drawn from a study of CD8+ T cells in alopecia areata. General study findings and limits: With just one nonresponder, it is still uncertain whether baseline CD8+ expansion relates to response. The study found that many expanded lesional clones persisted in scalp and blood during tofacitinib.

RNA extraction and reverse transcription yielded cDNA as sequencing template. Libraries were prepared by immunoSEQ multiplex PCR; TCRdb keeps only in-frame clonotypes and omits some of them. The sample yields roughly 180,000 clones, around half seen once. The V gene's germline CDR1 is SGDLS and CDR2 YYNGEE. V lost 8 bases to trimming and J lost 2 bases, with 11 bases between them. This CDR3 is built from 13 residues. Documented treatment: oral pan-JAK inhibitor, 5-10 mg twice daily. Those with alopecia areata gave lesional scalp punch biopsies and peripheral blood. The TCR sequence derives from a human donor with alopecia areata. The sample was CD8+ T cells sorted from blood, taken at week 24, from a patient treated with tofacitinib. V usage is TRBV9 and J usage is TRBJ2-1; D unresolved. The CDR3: CASGQEAYNEQFF. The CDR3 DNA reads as TGTGCCAGTGGGCAGGAAGCCTACAATGAGCAGTTCTTC.